The 23 T cell receptor beta chains below come from one sample, sequenced in a study of T cell repertoires in cytomegalovirus infection. TCRdb processed the reads anew with MiXCR; each CDR3 protein has one entry. The sample shows about 460,000 distinct CDR3 sequences, approximately 10% of them seen only once. Sequenced material: PBMCs. The receptors stem from a human donor in good health (CMV status not recorded). Some clones in this sample may be carry-over from other donors' samples.

A few counts support this clonotype. The chain combines TRBV20-1 with TRBJ2-1, with unresolved D. The CDR3 totals 12 residues. The germline V gene encodes CDR1 DFQATT and CDR2 SNEGSKA (reference sequence). Trimming stripped 2 bases from V and 6 bases from J, with 8 bases between. CDR3 amino acids: CSARQPINEQFF. Written as DNA, the CDR3 is TGCAGTGCTAGACAACCGATCAATGAGCAGTTCTTC.

J is TRBJ2-2 and V is TRBV7-3; 11 bases agree with TRBD1. The CDR3 is made up of 18 amino acids. V shed 2 bases, J shed 7 bases, and the junction held 12 bases outside the gene matches. The V gene's germline CDR1 is SGHTA and CDR2 FQGTGA. CDR3 in amino acids: CASSLSLTRTGGNGELFF. The CDR3 DNA follows: TGTGCCAGCAGCTTATCCCTCACCCGGACAGGGGGCAACGGGGAGCTGTTTTTT. Full variable domain (outside the CDR3, taken from reference TRBV7-3 and TRBJ2-2): GAGVSQTPSNKVTEKGKYVELRCDPISGHTALYWYRQSLGQGPEFLIYFQGTGAADDSGLPNDRFFAVRPEGSVSTLKIQRTERGDSAVYLCASSLSLTRTGGNGELFFGEGSRLTVL.

This clonotype was detected many times. The chain links TRBV28 to TRBJ2-5; D not resolved. Looked up from germline, CDR1 is MDHEN and CDR2 is SYDVKM. The CDR3 covers 15 residues. V was clipped by 4 bases and J by 2 bases, with 14 bases between them. CDR3 protein: CASSWWRRLQETQYF. Written as DNA, the CDR3 is TGTGCCAGCAGTTGGTGGCGTCGGCTGCAAGAGACCCAGTACTTC. The whole variable domain, remainder taken from reference TRBV28 and TRBJ2-5, is DVKVTQSSRYLVKRTGEKVFLECVQDMDHENMFWYRQDPGLGLRLIYFSYDVKMKEKGDIPEGYSVSREKKERFSLILESASTNQTSMYLCASSWWRRLQETQYFGPGTRLLVL.

This clonotype was seen at least ten times. This chain uses TRBV5-1 with TRBJ2-1; 10 bases map to TRBD2. The length of the CDR3 is 14 residues. Germline CDR1 and CDR2: SGHRS and YFSETQ. Trimming removed 4 bases from V and 9 bases from J; junction bases left unmatched: 7. The DNA of the CDR3 is TGCGCCAGCAGCGGGCTAGCGGGAGATCTTGAGCAGTTCTTC. Protein: CASSGLAGDLEQFF.

This clonotype has a handful of counts. The germline gene is not matched at one end of the junction; a read error may be the cause. V and J are TRBV20-1 and TRBJ2-1, with 8 nucleotides matching TRBD2. CDR3 size: 12 residues. Germline V gives CDR1 DFQATT, CDR2 SNEGSKA (reference sequence). Here the CDR3 reads CSARGTSNEQFF. CDR3 nucleotide sequence: TGCAGTGCCAGAGGGACTAGTAATGAGCAGTTCTTC.

This clonotype came up many times. V usage is TRBV20-1 and J usage is TRBJ2-1; TRBD2 agrees at 7 bases. Germline V CDR1 and CDR2: DFQATT, SNEGSKA (reference sequence). Germline trimming cut 6 bases from V and 1 base from J; bases unmatched to any gene: 0. This CDR3 is built from 12 residues. CDR3 DNA sequence: TGCAGTGCGCGGGGGTCCTACAATGAGCAGTTCTTC. This gives the protein CSARGSYNEQFF.

This clonotype was recorded at least ten times. The rearrangement links TRBV5-4 to TRBJ1-1; D might be TRBD1 (6 bases). Trimming pared 1 base from V and 8 bases from J, leaving 9 bases between. The CDR3 has 12 amino acids. Looked up from germline, CDR1 is SGHNT and CDR2 is YYREEE (reference sequence). The CDR3 sequence: CASSLRGGEAFF. The CDR3 DNA sequence: TGTGCCAGCAGCTTGAGGGGGGGCGAAGCTTTCTTT.

This clonotype was seen ten or more times. V and J are TRBV20-1 and TRBJ2-2; maybe TRBD1 (5 bases). The V and J ends lost 6 bases and 5 bases respectively, with 16 bases between them. This CDR3 region has 14 residues. CDR1 is DFQATT, CDR2 SNEGSKA, per germline (reference sequence). The CDR3 protein is CSAPFQGWTGELFF. CDR3 DNA: TGCAGTGCCCCGTTCCAGGGTTGGACCGGGGAGCTGTTTTTT.

This clonotype was detected many times. This chain connects TRBV7-9 to TRBJ2-7, with a weak D call TRBD1 (5 bases). The germline V and J ends were trimmed by 2 bases and 7 bases, with 15 bases remaining between them. The germline gives CDR1 SEHNR, CDR2 FQNEAQ (reference sequence). The CDR3 contains 14 residues. The CDR3 nucleotides read TGTGCCAGCAGCTTATCGGGCAGGGATGAAGAGCAGTACTTC. Its protein product is CASSLSGRDEEQYF.

This clonotype was counted a few times. V is TRBV10-3 and J is TRBJ1-1; the D is unclear. The length of the CDR3 is 14 residues. Germline values: CDR1 ENHRY, CDR2 SYGVKD. V lost 7 bases and J 0 bases, leaving 12 bases between the germline ends. CDR3 loop: CAITKDLVNTEAFF. For the CDR3, the DNA is TGTGCCATCACGAAGGACCTTGTGAACACTGAAGCTTTCTTT.

This clonotype has ten or more counts. This rearrangement joins TRBV7-6 to TRBJ2-5, with a weak D call TRBD2 (7 bases). This CDR3 spans 15 amino acids. CDR1 is SGHVS and CDR2 is FNYEAQ in the germline V gene. V was shortened by 3 bases and J by 3 bases, with 14 bases between the two germline ends. DNA for the CDR3: TGTGCCAGCAGCTTGTCCGGGGGGCTAAAAGAGACCCAGTACTTC. Its protein product is CASSLSGGLKETQYF.

In this sample, this clonotype turned up many times. The CDR3 DNA reads as TGTGCCAGCAGTTCGGTCGACAGGGGCTGGCAAGAGACCCAGTACTTC. Translation: CASSSVDRGWQETQYF. This rearrangement joins TRBV6-1 to TRBJ2-5; TRBD1 aligns across 8 bases. J was trimmed by 2 bases and V by 5 bases; bases with no gene match: 10. The germline CDR1 and CDR2 sequences are MNHNS and SASEGT. This CDR3 region has 16 residues.

This clonotype has ten or more counts. The chain has TRBV19 and TRBJ1-2; possibly TRBD1 for D (5 bases). Germline lookup yields CDR1 LNHDA and CDR2 SQIVND (reference sequence). V gave up 9 bases and J gave up 4 bases, with 15 bases separating them. This CDR3 is built from 13 residues. The CDR3 DNA reads as TGTGCCAGCGAACCCCTCGACAGCTATGGCTACACCTTC. Its translation is CASEPLDSYGYTF.

This clonotype was detected many times. The genes are TRBV7-9 and TRBJ1-4, with TRBD1 matching 12 bases. CDR1 and CDR2 (germline): SEHNR, FQNEAQ (reference sequence). The CDR3 extends over 18 amino acids. V lost 4 bases, J lost 4 bases, and 10 bases stayed unmatched. CDR3 residues: CASSSMGQGAPGNEKLFF. The CDR3 DNA sequence: TGTGCCAGCAGCTCGATGGGACAGGGGGCGCCCGGTAATGAAAAACTGTTTTTT.

The V and J genes are TRBV28 and TRBJ1-1; 7 bases line up with TRBD1. The CDR3 totals 13 residues. V trimming: 10 bases; J trimming: 3 bases; junction bases outside the gene matches: 8. The germline CDR1 and CDR2 sequences are MDHEN and SYDVKM. The CDR3 reads CATGDSRDTEAFF. The CDR3 region has the DNA TGTGCCACCGGGGACAGTCGGGACACTGAAGCTTTCTTT.

The chain employs TRBV7-2 and TRBJ2-7, with 7 positions matching TRBD1. V was pared by 0 bases and J by 2 bases, with 10 bases of the junction left unmatched. Germline V CDR1 and CDR2: SGHTA, FQGNSA. This CDR3 region has 17 residues. The chain's CDR3 is CASSLATRTGITYEQYF. The CDR3 DNA reads as TGTGCCAGCAGCTTAGCAACCAGGACAGGCATTACCTACGAGCAGTACTTC.

This clonotype was seen many times. V usage is TRBV4-1 and J usage is TRBJ1-6; 7 nucleotides align to TRBD1. The CDR3 contains 18 residues. CDR1 MGHRA and CDR2 YSYEKL come from the germline V gene. J gave up 6 bases and V 0 bases, and 11 bases lay outside the gene matches. In DNA form, the CDR3 reads TGCGCCAGCAGCCAAGATGAAGACAGGGTACGTCCTAATTCACCCCTCCACTTT. It specifies CASSQDEDRVRPNSPLHF.

This clonotype was seen repeatedly, ten times or more. The genes are TRBV9 and TRBJ2-1, with 9 positions matching TRBD2. V shed 2 bases and J 6 bases; nucleotides not matched to a gene: 6. From germline, CDR1 is SGDLS and CDR2 YYNGEE. CDR3 length equals 15 residues. CDR3: CASSVTGTSRNEQFF. The CDR3 DNA follows: TGTGCCAGCAGCGTTACCGGGACTAGCCGCAATGAGCAGTTCTTC.

The chain employs TRBV28 and TRBJ2-7, with no clear D. This CDR3 has 12 residues. In germline, CDR1 is MDHEN, CDR2 SYDVKM. With 5 bases removed from V and 6 bases from J, the gap between germline ends came to 11 bases. The CDR3 DNA follows: TGTGCCAGCAGTCTTGCCCGGAGCGAGCAGTACTTC. The encoded protein is CASSLARSEQYF.

This clonotype was detected many times. V and J are TRBV6-2 or TRBV6-3 and TRBJ2-1; D gene ambiguous. Trimming left V 8 bases short and J 5 bases short, with 4 bases between. CDR1 and CDR2 from the germline V gene are MNHEY and SVGEGT. The CDR3 length is 10 residues. The CDR3 DNA reads as TGTGCCAGCCGGGACAATGAGCAGTTCTTC. Encoded protein: CASRDNEQFF.

This clonotype was seen repeatedly, ten times or more. This chain joins TRBV20-1 and TRBJ2-7; 7 nucleotides agree with TRBD2. Germline values: CDR1 DFQATT, CDR2 SNEGSKA (reference sequence). This CDR3 is built from 15 residues. J gave up 2 bases and V 0 bases, and 7 bases lay outside the gene matches. The CDR3 bases are TGCAGTGCTAGAGATTGGGGGGGGTCCGCCTACGAGCAGTACTTC. This translates into CSARDWGGSAYEQYF.

This clonotype was seen at least ten times. CDR3 in DNA: TGTGCCAGCAGCTTGGTCGAGGCAGGGGGCTACACCTTC. Translated, it gives CASSLVEAGGYTF. The chain is built from TRBV5-4 and TRBJ1-2, with D perhaps matching TRBD1 (5 bases). The V end lost 0 bases, the J end lost 8 bases, and 11 bases lay between the germline ends. The CDR3 is made up of 13 amino acids. Per the germline V gene, CDR1 is SGHNT and CDR2 is YYREEE (reference sequence).

This clonotype was counted many times. The genes are TRBV5-4 and TRBJ2-7; 9 positions match TRBD2. CDR1 SGHNT and CDR2 YYREEE come from the germline V gene (reference sequence). The CDR3 contains 17 residues. The V and J ends lost 0 bases and 1 base, in that order; junction bases with no gene match: 8. The DNA for the CDR3 is TGTGCCAGCAGCTTGGGAGGTGAGCGGGGGGATTCCTACGAGCAGTACTTC. Translating gives CASSLGGERGDSYEQYF.